This T cell receptor beta chain was observed in a study of vaccination effects on CD4 cells after COVID-19. Study outcomes and limitations: Common cold coronavirus cross-reactivity was shown by only 1 of 255 vaccine-induced clones in healthy vaccinees. Late after vaccination, infection- and vaccine-induced clones showed marked clonal contraction.

Viral peptide pool expansion of antigen-specific CD4+ T cells preceded sequencing in the ViraFEST assay. Culturing for about 9 days preceded CD4+ T cell isolation. It was with approximately 10 IU/ml IL-2 and roughly 9.2 ug/ml peptides that 2 million to 2.5 million PBMC per well were cultured. Half-medium exchanges with IL-2 medium took place on days 3 and 7. Comment on this clone: Its target is unknown.

The protocol was immunoSEQ multiplex PCR, while the TCRdb copy is restricted to in-frame clones and leaves out a portion. The top ten hold 2.4% of the sample, which has about 54,000 clones, around 85% seen once. The CDR3 is 14 residues long. Trimming cost V 0 bases and J 0 bases, with 8 bases left between them. The germline V gene has CDR1 GTSNPN and CDR2 SVGIG (reference sequence). The receptor's source is a human donor who received a COVID-19 vaccine. This material consisted of CD4+ T cells from PBMCs cultured with HCoV-229E spike peptides, taken before COVID-19 vaccination. The genes are TRBV30 and TRBJ1-2; a weak D match, TRBD1 (6 bases). This CDR3 reads CAWSVGGPNYGYTF. CDR3 in DNA: TGTGCCTGGAGTGTCGGGGGCCCTAACTATGGCTACACCTTC.